Described below is a single T cell receptor beta chain sequence and its context. The V gene's germline CDR1 is SQVTM and CDR2 ANQGSEA. There are 13 residues in the CDR3. This entry belongs to a study of blood T cell repertoires in COVID-19. For the study at large: Sites across the United States, Italy and Spain contributed samples from acute and convalescent COVID-19. The analysed material was cDNA or gDNA that came from T cells, B-cell-depleted T cells, or PBMCs.

In the original processing: How many nucleated cells were present was estimated from reference gene primer amplification. TCRdb's table, derived via immunoSEQ multiplex PCR, lists solely in-frame clones and lacks some. The DNA was the basis for D and trimming; V, J and clone size are from that table. The repertoire holds 250,000 to 350,000 clones, with 83% as singletons. Sequenced sample: peripheral blood. The source is a woman aged 50 to 60 with acute or convalescent COVID-19. V usage is TRBV29-1 and J usage is TRBJ2-1, with 9 nucleotides matching TRBD1. The CDR3 protein is CLIRDRDDNEQFF. CDR3 bases: TGCCTGATCCGGGACAGGGACGACAATGAGCAGTTCTTC.